The rows below give T cell receptor beta chains drawn from one sample of a study of T-cell memory formation after mild COVID-19. MiXCR, applied by TCRdb to the 5' RACE reads, yields one record per CDR3 protein. In the table there are over 70,000 distinct CDR3 sequences, approximately 13% of which are singletons. Sequences were obtained from PBMCs or a T cell subset sorted from them (not recorded which). The receptors here all came from an adult woman who had mild COVID-19 (a few samples of this study predate the infection). Cell type and time point are not known. Both conserved end residues are part of each CDR3. The D gene is left open where the match is weak. Expanded clones are given a class, and other clones once, few, many or no size at all.

v_call	clone_size	j_call	d_call	cdr3_aa	cdr3_nt
TRBV13	few	TRBJ2-1	NA	CASSALRGGPYNEQFF	TGTGCCAGCAGTGCCCTCCGGGGCGGGCCCTACAATGAGCAGTTCTTC
TRBV10-3	few	TRBJ2-1	TRBD1	CAISYNSGTGNGNEQFF	TGTGCCATCAGTTATAATTCCGGGACAGGGAACGGGAATGAGCAGTTCTTC
TRBV2	NA	TRBJ1-1	NA	CASSTSLTLKNTEAFF	TGTGCCAGCAGTACAAGTTTGACACTGAAAAACACTGAAGCTTTCTTT
TRBV6-5	NA	TRBJ2-7	NA	CASSPGHPYEQYF	TGTGCCAGCAGTCCCGGACACCCCTACGAGCAGTACTTC
TRBV6-5	NA	TRBJ2-5	TRBD2	CASSPLGLAVFQETQYF	TGTGCCAGCAGCCCACTGGGACTAGCGGTATTCCAAGAGACCCAGTACTTC
TRBV20-1	few	TRBJ2-7	NA	CSARGDYEQYF	TGCAGTGCTAGGGGGGACTACGAGCAGTACTTC
TRBV5-1	NA	TRBJ2-7	NA	CASSLEPPEIYEQYF	TGCGCCAGCAGCTTGGAGCCGCCGGAGATTTACGAGCAGTACTTC
TRBV20-1	NA	TRBJ2-3	NA	CSASRRVAPDTQYF	TGCAGTGCTAGTCGTAGGGTCGCTCCAGATACGCAGTATTTT
TRBV5-5	few	TRBJ2-3	TRBD2	CASSPQRTRITDTQYF	TGTGCCAGCAGCCCTCAGCGGACTAGAATCACAGATACGCAGTATTTT
TRBV15	NA	TRBJ2-5	NA	CATSRENRKETQYF	TGTGCCACCAGCAGAGAGAACAGAAAAGAGACCCAGTACTTC
TRBV4-1	NA	TRBJ2-5	NA	CASSQTTSNQETQYF	TGCGCCAGCAGCCAGACGACGAGTAATCAAGAGACCCAGTACTTC
TRBV9	few	TRBJ1-5	NA	CASSVGDLPGHHNQPQHF	TGTGCCAGCAGCGTAGGAGATTTACCGGGACACCACAATCAGCCCCAGCATTTT
TRBV11-3	few	TRBJ2-7	NA	CASTQSERFYEQYF	TGTGCCAGCACCCAGTCGGAGCGTTTCTACGAGCAGTACTTC
TRBV12-3/TRBV12-4	NA	TRBJ1-2	NA	CASSLVREANGYTF	TGTGCCAGCAGTTTAGTCAGGGAAGCAAATGGCTACACCTTC
TRBV7-9	NA	TRBJ2-3	TRBD2	CASRPGLAGATDTQYF	TGTGCCAGCAGACCCGGACTAGCGGGGGCCACAGATACGCAGTATTTT
TRBV12-3/TRBV12-4	few	TRBJ2-1	TRBD2	CASSQGLLNEQFF	TGTGCCAGCAGCCAGGGACTACTCAATGAGCAGTTCTTC
TRBV6-2/TRBV6-3	few	TRBJ2-5	NA	CASRGGETQYF	TGTGCCAGCAGAGGCGGGGAGACCCAGTACTTC
TRBV29-1	NA	TRBJ2-1	TRBD1	CSVSTGPHEQFF	TGCAGCGTTTCGACAGGGCCCCATGAGCAGTTCTTC
TRBV6-4	few	TRBJ2-3	NA	CASSDARDSTDTQYF	TGTGCCAGCAGTGACGCCCGAGACAGCACAGATACGCAGTATTTT
TRBV3-1	NA	TRBJ2-7	TRBD2	CASSQKMGLAGTPSYEQYF	TGTGCCAGCAGCCAAAAAATGGGACTAGCGGGGACGCCTTCCTACGAGCAGTACTTC
TRBV6-5	many	TRBJ2-3	TRBD2	CASSQLAGVVDTQYF	TGTGCCAGCAGTCAACTAGCGGGAGTGGTAGATACGCAGTATTTT
TRBV30	NA	TRBJ2-7	NA	CAWREGFGTQVTYEQYF	TGTGCCTGGAGGGAGGGTTTCGGGACGCAGGTTACCTACGAGCAGTACTTC